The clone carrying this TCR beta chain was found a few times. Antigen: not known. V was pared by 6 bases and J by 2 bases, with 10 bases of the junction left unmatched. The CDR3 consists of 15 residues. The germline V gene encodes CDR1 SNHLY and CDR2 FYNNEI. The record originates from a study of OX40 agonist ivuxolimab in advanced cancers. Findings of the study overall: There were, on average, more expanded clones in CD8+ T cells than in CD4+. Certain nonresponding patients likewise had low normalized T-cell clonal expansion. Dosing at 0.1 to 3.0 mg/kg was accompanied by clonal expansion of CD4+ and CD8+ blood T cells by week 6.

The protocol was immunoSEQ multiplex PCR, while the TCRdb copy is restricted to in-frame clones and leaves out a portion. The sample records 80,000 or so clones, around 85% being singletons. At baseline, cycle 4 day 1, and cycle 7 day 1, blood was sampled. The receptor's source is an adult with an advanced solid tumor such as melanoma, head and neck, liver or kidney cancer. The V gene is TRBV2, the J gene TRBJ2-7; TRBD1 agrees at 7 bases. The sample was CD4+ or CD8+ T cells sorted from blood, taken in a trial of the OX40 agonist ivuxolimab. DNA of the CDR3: TGTGCCAGCAGGCCAAGGGGGCCCTCCACCTACGAGCAGTACTTC. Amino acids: CASRPRGPSTYEQYF.